A single sample is the source of the 20 T cell receptor beta chains below, sequenced in a study of T cell responses to AZD1222 COVID-19 vaccine. Method: immunoSEQ multiplex PCR; TCRdb's copy keeps in-frame clones and lacks some. Among hundreds of thousands of clones listed, about 94% were seen once. This material consisted of peripheral blood, taken 28 days after the second AZD1222 dose. Source of these receptors: an adult who received the AZD1222 COVID-19 vaccine.

The chain joins TRBV18 to TRBJ1-1; 8 nucleotides match TRBD1. From germline, CDR1 is KGHSH and CDR2 LQKENI. The trim removed 3 bases at V and 7 bases at J, leaving 7 bases unmatched. This CDR3 is built from 14 residues. The CDR3 nucleotides read TGTGCCAGCTCACCTGGACAGGGTAATAGTGAAGCTTTCTTT. Protein: CASSPGQGNSEAFF.

The chain combines TRBV28 with TRBJ2-7; 7 bases line up with TRBD1. V lost 7 bases and J lost 0; bases outside the gene matches: 9. In germline, CDR1 is MDHEN, CDR2 SYDVKM. There are 15 residues in the CDR3. CDR3 nucleotide sequence: TGTGCCAGCACCCTAGGGGGCAGGCCCTCCTACGAGCAGTACTTC. Amino acids: CASTLGGRPSYEQYF.

This chain joins TRBV19 and TRBJ1-5; tentative D call: TRBD1 (5 bases). CDR1 LNHDA and CDR2 SQIVND come from the germline V gene (reference sequence). The CDR3 runs 12 residues. Between the trimmed V and J ends, which lost 9 bases and 1 base, there was a span of 7 bases. CDR3: CASQGSNQPQHF. The DNA of the CDR3 is TGTGCCAGCCAGGGAAGCAATCAGCCCCAGCATTTT.

This clone has just one count. V is TRBV6-6 and J is TRBJ1-6; TRBD1 agrees at 9 bases. CDR3 length: 13 amino acids. The junction had 7 bases not matched to a gene; V was cut back by 5 bases and J by 14 bases. Looked up from germline, CDR1 is MNHNY and CDR2 is SVGAGI (reference sequence). This CDR3 is CASSTGQGAALHF. CDR3 nucleotides: TGTGCCAGCAGTACGGGACAGGGAGCGGCCCTCCACTTT.

The CDR3 DNA is TGTGCCAGCTCACCCGACTGGGCAAGCACAGATACGCAGTATTTT. The encoded protein is CASSPDWASTDTQYF. The chain employs TRBV18 and TRBJ2-3; D is ambiguous. CDR1 and CDR2 from the germline V gene are KGHSH and LQKENI. The CDR3 contains 15 residues. With 3 bases removed from V and 0 bases from J, the gap between germline ends came to 10 bases.

The chain joins TRBV5-1 to TRBJ2-7, with a tentative D call TRBD2 (6 bases). In germline, CDR1 is SGHRS, CDR2 YFSETQ. CDR3 length: 13 amino acids. Trimming removed 2 bases at V and 6 bases at J, with 12 bases between. Written as DNA, the CDR3 is TGCGCCAGCAGCTTCCCCAAGGAGGGCGAGCAGTACTTC. Protein sequence: CASSFPKEGEQYF. The entire variable domain, with the rest obtained from reference TRBV5-1 and TRBJ2-7, is as follows: KAGVTQTPRYLIKTRGQQVTLSCSPISGHRSVSWYQQTPGQGLQFLFEYFSETQRNKGNFPGRFSGRQFSNSRSEMNVSTLELGDSALYLCASSFPKEGEQYFGPGTRLTVT.

This clone turned up a few times. The rearrangement uses TRBV28 and TRBJ1-5; 7 bases map to TRBD1. The CDR3 spans 16 residues. Germline V gives CDR1 MDHEN, CDR2 SYDVKM. Unmatched junction bases numbered 11, after V lost 3 bases and J lost 6 bases. CDR3 residues: CASSFGSQGRSQPQHF. The CDR3 DNA reads as TGTGCCAGCAGTTTCGGATCACAGGGGAGGAGTCAGCCCCAGCATTTT.

This clone came up a few times. This chain connects TRBV2 to TRBJ1-1; D call uncertain. Germline V gives CDR1 SNHLY, CDR2 FYNNEI. Trimming left V 2 bases short and J 0 bases short, with 10 bases between. CDR3 length: 15 residues. In nucleotides, the CDR3 is TGTGCCAGCAGTGAATATGGAGAGATGAACACTGAAGCTTTCTTT. Its protein product is CASSEYGEMNTEAFF.

The chain links TRBV5-4 to TRBJ2-7; D may be TRBD1 or TRBD2 (5 bases each). The germline V and J ends were trimmed by 5 bases and 5 bases, with 14 bases remaining between them. Looked up from germline, CDR1 is SGHNT and CDR2 is YYREEE (reference sequence). The CDR3 has 13 residues. The CDR3 DNA follows: TGTGCCAGCAGTTCCGGGACGAAGGACGAGCAGTACTTC. Residues: CASSSGTKDEQYF.

This clone was detected once. The genes are TRBV24-1 and TRBJ2-1; 14 nucleotides align to TRBD2. The germline gives CDR1 KGHDR, CDR2 SFDVKD. V lost 5 bases and J lost 7; bases outside the gene matches: 6. The length of the CDR3 is 16 residues. CDR3: CATSVSTSGRGNEQFF. CDR3 coding DNA: TGTGCCACCAGTGTCTCGACTAGCGGGAGGGGTAATGAGCAGTTCTTC.

The V and J genes are TRBV19 and TRBJ1-5, with 8 bases identical to TRBD1. The CDR3 extends over 16 amino acids. The V and J ends lost 3 bases and 7 bases, in that order; junction bases with no gene match: 11. Germline V gives CDR1 LNHDA, CDR2 SQIVND (reference sequence). CDR3 residues: CASSIQAGGAGQPQHF. The CDR3 DNA reads as TGTGCCAGTAGTATTCAGGCAGGGGGCGCGGGACAGCCCCAGCATTTT.

The chain has TRBV2 and TRBJ1-5; 10 nucleotides line up with TRBD1. Losses at the gene ends were 6 bases for V and 6 bases for J; bases not matched to a gene: 5. CDR3 length equals 14 residues. From germline, CDR1 is SNHLY and CDR2 FYNNEI. CDR3 bases: TGTGCCAGCAGCCGGGACAGGGGATCTCAGCCCCAGCATTTT. Amino acids: CASSRDRGSQPQHF.

The chain employs TRBV27 and TRBJ2-6; D is ambiguous. This CDR3 is built from 13 residues. The germline gives CDR1 MNHEY, CDR2 SMNVEV (reference sequence). Trimming removed 6 bases from V and 0 bases from J, with 3 bases in between. CDR3 loop: CASRVSGANVLTF. The CDR3 coding sequence is TGTGCCAGCAGGGTCTCTGGGGCCAACGTCCTGACTTTC. The full variable domain, with the rest looked up from reference TRBV27 and TRBJ2-6, is EAQVTQNPRYLITVTGKKLTVTCSQNMNHEYMSWYRQDPGLGLRQIYYSMNVEVTDKGDVPEGYKVSRKEKRNFPLILESPSPNQTSLYFCASRVSGANVLTFGAGSRLTVL.

This clone has just a few counts. V is TRBV5-8 and J is TRBJ2-1; D possibly uses TRBD1 or TRBD2 (5 bases each). Germline V gene data show CDR1 as SGHTS and CDR2 as YDEGEE. The CDR3 extends over 16 amino acids. V lost 6 bases, J lost 0 bases, and 16 bases lay in between. This chain's CDR3 is CASTSLWGPSYNEQFF. The CDR3 DNA sequence: TGTGCCAGCACCTCCCTTTGGGGACCCTCCTACAATGAGCAGTTCTTC.

The V call is TRBV7-9, the J call TRBJ2-1; 12 bases align to TRBD2. Germline V gene data show CDR1 as SEHNR and CDR2 as FQNEAQ (reference sequence). The V segment lost 1 base and the J segment 2 bases; nucleotides outside the gene matches: 6. The CDR3 is 18 amino acids. Here the CDR3 DNA reads TGTGCCAGCAGCTTAGTCCTAGCGGGAGGGCCGGCCTACAATGAGCAGTTCTTC. Protein: CASSLVLAGGPAYNEQFF.

The rearrangement links TRBV2 to TRBJ1-3; the D gene is possibly TRBD1 (5 bases). CDR3 length: 15 amino acids. Trimming stripped 5 bases from V and 2 bases from J, with 13 bases between. Germline V gives CDR1 SNHLY, CDR2 FYNNEI. CDR3 in DNA: TGTGCCAGCAGTTTTTACCGGGACCCTGGAAACACCATATATTTT. Its translation is CASSFYRDPGNTIYF.

The genes are TRBV24-1 and TRBJ2-2; 9 bases map to TRBD1. The V gene's germline CDR1 is KGHDR and CDR2 SFDVKD. V dropped 4 bases and J dropped 7; count of bases not matched to a gene: 3. The length of the CDR3 is 14 residues. CDR3 sequence reads: CATSEGQGRGELFF. The CDR3 DNA follows: TGTGCCACCAGTGAAGGACAGGGGCGCGGGGAGCTGTTTTTT.

J is TRBJ1-2 and V is TRBV5-1, with TRBD1 as a possible D gene (5 bases). V was cut by 0 bases and J by 1 base, with 7 bases left in between. Looked up from germline, CDR1 is SGHRS and CDR2 is YFSETQ. The CDR3 has 14 amino acids. The CDR3: CASSLGQLNYGYTF. The DNA of the CDR3 is TGCGCCAGCAGCTTGGGACAGCTTAACTATGGCTACACCTTC.

The chain is built from TRBV13 and TRBJ2-1; 10 nucleotides agree with TRBD2. CDR3 length: 18 residues. CDR1 is PRHDT and CDR2 is FYEKMQ in the germline V gene (reference sequence). The V and J ends lost 5 bases and 3 bases, in that order; junction bases with no gene match: 13. CDR3 sequence reads: CASSPSGGATWFYNEQFF. The CDR3 nucleotides read TGTGCCAGCAGCCCAAGCGGGGGGGCGACTTGGTTCTACAATGAGCAGTTCTTC.

The chain carries TRBV5-1 and TRBJ2-5; D is possibly TRBD1 (5 bases). This CDR3 spans 15 amino acids. The V gene's germline CDR1 is SGHRS and CDR2 YFSETQ. Trimming stripped 4 bases from V and 0 bases from J, with 13 bases between. CDR3 protein: CASSRLPTDQETQYF. As DNA, the CDR3 is TGCGCCAGCAGCCGACTCCCGACAGACCAAGAGACCCAGTACTTC.